The sequence of this T cell receptor beta chain was determined in a study of CD8+ T cells in alopecia areata. With respect to this clone: No antigen is known for it.

Documented treatment: oral pan-JAK inhibitor, 5-10 mg twice daily. V lost 1 base, J lost 10 bases, and 8 bases stayed unmatched. The CDR3 spans 15 residues. Germline CDR1 is GTSNPN and CDR2 is SVGIG (reference sequence). Study outcomes and limitations: One nonresponder makes the tie between baseline CD8+ expansion and response uncertain. Mouse data revealed clearer TCR sharing than patient data did, a gap possibly tied to HLA. Scalp clonality and expanded CD8+ clones among the top 100 showed significant decreases with tofacitinib.

Isolated RNA was reverse transcribed into cDNA used as the sequencing template. TCRdb keeps only in-frame clones here, not all; method: immunoSEQ multiplex PCR. The repertoire holds hundreds of thousands of clones, over 45% seen once, with under 2% in the top ten. The specimen comprised CD4+ T cells sorted from blood, sampled at week 24, from a patient treated with tofacitinib. The TCR originated in a human donor with alopecia areata. The chain links TRBV30 to TRBJ1-6; 9 bases line up with TRBD1. CDR3 nucleotide sequence: TGTGCCTGGAGTGCCGTCGGGACAGGGCTGTCACCCCTCCACTTT. It codes for CAWSAVGTGLSPLHF.